The clone carrying this T cell receptor beta chain appeared many times. Its antigen remains unidentified. This entry comes from a study of T-cell reconstitution after alpha-beta-depleted transplantation in children. Study results and caveats: T-cell numbers and diversity, one year after transplant, stemmed largely from T cells that were newly produced. Surviving recipient T cells and thymic progenitors accounted for the high day-60 TCRbeta diversity observed in some patients.

Construction of the TCRbeta library involved unique molecular identifiers. TCRdb reanalysed the PCR reads using MiXCR and keeps one entry per CDR3 protein. The profile covers over 150,000 distinct CDR3 sequences, with roughly 7.1% appearing a single time and roughly 6% taken by the ten largest. V lost 5 bases and J 1 base, leaving 11 bases between the germline ends. Germline V lookup: CDR1 SGHTA, CDR2 FQGNSA. The CDR3 contains 14 residues. This clonotype originated in a boy between 2 and 10 years old with acute lymphoblastic leukemia, due to receive a stem cell transplant. The V call is TRBV7-2, the J call TRBJ1-1, with D tentatively TRBD1 (6 bases). The sequencing used PBMCs, collected before TCRalphabeta/CD19-depleted stem cell transplant. The chain's CDR3 is CASSSLTGNTEAFF. The DNA for the CDR3 is TGTGCCAGCAGCAGTTTGACAGGGAACACTGAAGCTTTCTTT. Full variable domain (missing parts from reference TRBV7-2 and TRBJ1-1): GAGVSQSPSNKVTEKGKDVELRCDPISGHTALYWYRQSLGQGLEFLIYFQGNSAPDKSGLPSDRFSAERTGGSVSTLTIQRTQQEDSAVYLCASSSLTGNTEAFFGQGTRLTVV.